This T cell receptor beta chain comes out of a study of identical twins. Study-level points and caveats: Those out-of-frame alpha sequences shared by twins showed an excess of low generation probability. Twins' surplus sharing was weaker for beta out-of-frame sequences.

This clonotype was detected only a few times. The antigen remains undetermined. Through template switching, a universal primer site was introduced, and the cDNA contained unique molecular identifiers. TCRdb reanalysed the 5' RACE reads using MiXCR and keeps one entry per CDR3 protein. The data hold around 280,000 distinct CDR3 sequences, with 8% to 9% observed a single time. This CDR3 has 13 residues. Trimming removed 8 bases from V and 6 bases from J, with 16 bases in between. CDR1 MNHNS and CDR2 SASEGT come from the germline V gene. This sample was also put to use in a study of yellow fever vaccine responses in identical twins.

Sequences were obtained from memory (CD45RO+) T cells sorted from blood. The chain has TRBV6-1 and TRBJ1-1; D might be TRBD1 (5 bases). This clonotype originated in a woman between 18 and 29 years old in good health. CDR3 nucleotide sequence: TGTGCCAGCCTCAGGGTGGGTGGCTCTGAAGCTTTCTTT. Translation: CASLRVGGSEAFF.